The 10 T cell receptor beta chains reported below all come from one sample, sequenced in a study of human T cells and chemical hapten exposure. The time point is: patch test 3, about 24 weeks after DPC sensitization. Treatment specified: therapeutic diphenylcyclopropenone sensitization with weekly scalp DPC. Using its own MiXCR run on the RACE reads, TCRdb lists one record per CDR3 protein. The table records tens of thousands of distinct CDR3 sequences, 8% to 10% of them present only once. Material: whole blood, obtained in connection with sensitization to the hapten diphenylcyclopropenone (DPC). These receptors were taken from a woman aged 40 to 50 with alopecia areata. Some clones in this sample may be carry-over from other donors' samples.

V is TRBV19 and J is TRBJ1-6; D not resolved. V lost 3 bases, J lost 7 bases, and 16 bases lay in between. This CDR3 region has 16 residues. The germline gives CDR1 LNHDA, CDR2 SQIVND (reference sequence). The CDR3 loop is CASSMQPEHPNSPLHF. CDR3 sequence (DNA): TGTGCCAGTAGTATGCAGCCAGAACATCCGAATTCACCCCTCCACTTT.

The genes are TRBV11-3 and TRBJ2-7, with no clear D. The CDR3 runs to 12 residues. Per the germline V gene, CDR1 is SGHNT and CDR2 is YENEEA. The V and J ends lost 4 bases and 3 bases respectively, with 7 bases between them. The CDR3: CASSSRVYEQYF. CDR3 bases: TGTGCCAGCAGCTCCAGAGTCTACGAGCAGTACTTC.

This clonotype was seen a handful of times. The chain joins TRBV30 to TRBJ1-6, with TRBD1 matching over 12 bases. J lost 10 bases, V lost 8 bases, and 3 bases had no gene match. The germline gives CDR1 GTSNPN, CDR2 SVGIG (reference sequence). The CDR3 covers 12 residues. In DNA, the CDR3 is TGTGCCGGGGACAGGGGGCTATCACCCCTCCACTTT. This sequence encodes CAGDRGLSPLHF.

This clonotype was recorded at least ten times. This chain uses TRBV28 with TRBJ2-5; 9 nucleotides match TRBD1. Germline lookup yields CDR1 MDHEN and CDR2 SYDVKM. The CDR3 consists of 16 residues. J was trimmed by 4 bases and V by 5 bases; bases with no gene match: 11. In DNA form, the CDR3 reads TGTGCCAGCAGTGTGCCAGAGACAGGGGGTAGAGAGACCCAGTACTTC. Protein sequence: CASSVPETGGRETQYF.

V gene TRBV2 combines with J gene TRBJ2-5, with D hard to call. There are 12 residues in the CDR3. V shed 8 bases and J shed 4 bases, with 11 bases lying between them. The germline gives CDR1 SNHLY, CDR2 FYNNEI. The CDR3 DNA sequence: TGTGCCAGCGCCGAAATAGTAGAGACCCAGTACTTC. It specifies CASAEIVETQYF.

This chain joins TRBV19 and TRBJ1-6, with D perhaps matching TRBD1 (6 bases). V shed 3 bases and J shed 8 bases, with 11 bases lying between them. Germline CDR1 is LNHDA and CDR2 is SQIVND (reference sequence). The CDR3 contains 14 residues. This CDR3 is CASSMGDTYSPLHF. The DNA for the CDR3 is TGTGCCAGTAGTATGGGGGACACGTATTCACCCCTCCACTTT.

Only a few counts were recorded for this clonotype. The chain couples TRBV6-2 or TRBV6-3 to TRBJ1-1; D is uncertain. Between the trimmed V and J ends, which lost 8 bases and 1 base, there was a span of 5 bases. This CDR3 contains 11 residues. Germline V CDR1 and CDR2: MNHEY, SVGEGT. DNA for the CDR3: TGTGCCAGCGAGAAGAACACTGAAGCTTTCTTT. Amino acids: CASEKNTEAFF.

The table lists this clonotype with a few counts. The J gene is TRBJ2-7, the V gene TRBV7-2, with unresolved D. This CDR3 has 15 amino acids. The germline V gene has CDR1 SGHTA and CDR2 FQGNSA. Trimming pared 1 base from V and 5 bases from J, leaving 15 bases between. The CDR3 nucleotides read TGTGCCAGCAGCTTAGTGTCCCTAGTTACAGACGAGCAGTACTTC. Protein: CASSLVSLVTDEQYF.

J is TRBJ1-5 and V is TRBV20-1; no firm D call. This CDR3 comprises 13 residues. Trimming stripped 5 bases from V and 1 base from J, with 9 bases between. CDR1 is DFQATT, CDR2 SNEGSKA, per germline (reference sequence). Here the CDR3 DNA reads TGCAGTGCTGGAGGACGGAGCAATCAGCCCCAGCATTTT. Protein product: CSAGGRSNQPQHF.

This clonotype was counted between two and nine times. This chain uses TRBV9 with TRBJ2-2; D may be TRBD2 (5 bases). V lost 4 bases, J lost 1 base, and 8 bases lay in between. CDR3 length: 14 amino acids. The germline V gene has CDR1 SGDLS and CDR2 YYNGEE. The CDR3 region is CASSPRGNTGELFF. As DNA, the CDR3 is TGTGCCAGCAGCCCCCGGGGGAACACCGGGGAGCTGTTTTTT.